The 3 T cell receptor beta chains below come from one sample, sequenced in a study of shared clonotypes between healthy human individuals (dated by TCRdb to between 2020 and 2021). Receptors were amplified or captured by the immunoSEQ multiplex PCR assay. Here the immuneACCESS table is served through TCRdb, limited to in-frame sequences with V and J called. Missing clones are a known gap in these copies; in checked studies unresolved V genes cover under half, and the rest lacks a known reason. The sample data list roughly 2 million clones, and approximately 95% of these were observed just once. About 0.13% of the sample is taken by the ten largest. Sequences were obtained from naive CD4+ T cells sorted from blood. The sample's cell subset or site, from its label and the paper: CD45RA+ positively selected. These receptors all stem from a man aged 18-30 years in good health.

In regard to this clone: One end of the junction does not line up with germline, which may come from a read error. This rearrangement joins TRBV10-3 to TRBJ1-6; tentative D call: TRBD1 (5 bases). In germline, CDR1 is ENHRY, CDR2 SYGVKD. CDR3 length equals 15 residues. In DNA, the CDR3 is TGTGCCATCAGCGCGGGGCCCTCCAATAATTCACCCCTCCACTTT. Translation: CAISAGPSNNSPLHF.

The chain carries TRBV5-1 and TRBJ2-2; D might be TRBD1 (5 bases). The CDR3 is 15 amino acids. Trimming stripped 1 base from V and 5 bases from J, with 12 bases between. Germline-derived CDR1 and CDR2 are SGHRS and YFSETQ. The CDR3 loop reads CASSLTVGVTGELFF. DNA of the CDR3: TGCGCCAGCAGCTTGACGGTAGGGGTAACCGGGGAGCTGTTTTTT.

The V call is TRBV25-1, the J call TRBJ1-5, with a possible D match to TRBD1 (6 bases). There are 14 residues in the CDR3. V was pared by 6 bases and J by 3 bases, with 12 bases between. Germline CDR1 reads MGHDK; CDR2 reads SYGVNS. CDR3 region: CASREPGVNQPQHF. CDR3 coding DNA: TGTGCCAGCAGAGAGCCAGGGGTCAATCAGCCCCAGCATTTT.